This TCR beta chain was profiled in a study of T cells in Graves' hyperthyroidism and ophthalmopathy. The CDR3 consists of 18 residues. Between the trimmed V and J ends, which lost 5 bases and 5 bases, there was a span of 25 bases. Germline V CDR1 and CDR2: ENHRY, SYGVKD. It was RNA transcripts that yielded the amplified TCR beta CDR3 regions. TCR CDR3 underwent first-round RT-PCR with the HTBI primer set. TCRdb re-analysed the multiplex PCR reads in MiXCR, keeping a single row per CDR3 protein. Of around 290,000 distinct CDR3 sequences in the sample, less than 15% were seen once. This clonotype was counted many times.

Sequencing was done on a sample of blood. This receptor was taken from a woman aged 25 to 39 with Graves' hyperthyroidism that later progressed to Graves' ophthalmopathy. The chain employs TRBV10-3 and TRBJ2-4; D might be TRBD1 or TRBD2, each matching 6 bases. The CDR3 coding sequence is TGTGCCATCAGTCAAGGGGGGCAGGCGACTGGGACCGAAAACATTCAGTACTTC. Amino acids: CAISQGGQATGTENIQYF.